The rows below give T cell receptor beta chains drawn from one sample of a study of T cell responses to AZD1222 COVID-19 vaccine. Some clones are missing from TCRdb's copy, which holds only in-frame ones; the method was immunoSEQ multiplex PCR. The table includes approximately 100,000 clones, approximately 88% detected once. This sample comprised peripheral blood, obtained on day 0 of AZD1222 vaccination. These receptors all come from an adult in good health. Both conserved end residues are part of each CDR3. D genes are given only for firm matches. Not every row has a clone size; where given, it reads once, few, many or a size class.

-,TRBJ2-3,TRBV18,-,CASSPKGGKAVGTDTQYF,TGTGCCAGCTCACCAAAGGGAGGAAAAGCGGTGGGCACAGATACGCAGTATTTT
few,TRBJ1-5,TRBV7-9,-,CASSLSNNQPQHF,TGTGCCAGCAGCTTATCCAACAATCAGCCCCAGCATTTT
-,TRBJ1-1,TRBV7-8,TRBD1,CASSLAPGQGAGNTEAFF,TGTGCCAGCAGCTTAGCTCCGGGACAGGGCGCGGGAAACACTGAAGCTTTCTTT
-,TRBJ2-3,TRBV19,-,CASSLLGTQYF,TGTGCCAGTAGTCTATTAGGCACGCAGTATTTT
-,TRBJ2-3,TRBV20-1,-,CSGLFTTQYF,TGCAGTGGTCTTTTCACTACGCAGTATTTT
medium-sized,TRBJ1-5,TRBV7-9,-,CASSPTGPGNQPQHF,TGTGCCAGCAGCCCTACGGGGCCGGGCAATCAGCCCCAGCATTTT
-,TRBJ1-1,TRBV6-2/TRBV6-3,-,CASSYKSEAFF,TGTGCCAGCAGTTACAAGTCTGAAGCTTTCTTT
-,TRBJ2-7,TRBV11-1,TRBD2,CASSFSLAGDYEQYF,TGTGCCAGCAGCTTTAGTCTAGCGGGGGACTACGAGCAGTACTTC
once,TRBJ1-6,TRBV5-1,-,CASSTGQDNSPLHF,TGCGCCAGCAGCACGGGACAAGACAATTCACCCCTCCACTTT
-,TRBJ1-4,TRBV7-2,-,CASSTRTAPNEKLFF,TGTGCCAGCAGCACACGGACAGCTCCTAATGAAAAACTGTTTTTT
-,TRBJ1-1,TRBV2,-,CASSETVTTTEAFF,TGTGCCAGCAGCGAGACAGTAACTACCACTGAAGCTTTCTTT
-,TRBJ1-3,TRBV18,-,CASSPNSQAGNTIYF,TGTGCCAGCTCACCAAATTCGCAGGCTGGAAACACCATATATTTT
-,TRBJ2-3,TRBV5-8,-,CASSLAIGGPSHTQYF,TGTGCCAGCAGCTTGGCTATCGGGGGGCCTTCCCATACGCAGTATTTT
-,TRBJ2-3,TRBV11-2,TRBD2,CASSHPLAGESTDTQYF,TGTGCCAGCAGCCATCCACTAGCGGGGGAGAGCACAGATACGCAGTATTTT
-,TRBJ1-6,TRBV6-2/TRBV6-3,TRBD1,CASSYSPGQGSPLHF,TGTGCCAGCAGTTACTCACCGGGACAGGGGTCACCCCTCCACTTT
-,TRBJ1-3,TRBV3-1/TRBV3-2,-,CASSQDTVSGNTIYF,TGTGCCAGCAGCCAAGATACCGTCTCTGGAAACACCATATATTTT
-,TRBJ2-1,TRBV19,TRBD2,CASSIWAGGSFNEQFF,TGTGCCAGTAGTATCTGGGCGGGGGGGTCGTTCAATGAGCAGTTCTTC
-,TRBJ2-1,TRBV7-2,-,CASSLGVPGVTTLDEQFF,TGTGCCAGCAGCTTAGGCGTCCCGGGTGTAACGACTCTGGATGAGCAGTTCTTC
-,TRBJ2-2,TRBV2,-,CATHWTATGELFF,TGTGCCACCCATTGGACCGCCACCGGGGAGCTGTTTTTT
-,TRBJ2-5,TRBV12-3/TRBV12-4,-,CASSLKETQYF,TGTGCCAGCAGTTTAAAAGAGACCCAGTACTTC
once,TRBJ2-5,TRBV13,TRBD2,CASSFSGGAVKTQYF,TGTGCCAGCAGCTTTAGCGGGGGGGCCGTTAAGACCCAGTACTTC
once,TRBJ1-2,TRBV15,TRBD1,CATSREPTGAEYGYTF,TGTGCCACCAGCAGAGAACCGACAGGGGCGGAGTATGGCTACACCTTC
-,TRBJ2-7,TRBV2,-,CATQGRGRLYEQYF,TGTGCCACCCAAGGGAGGGGGCGCCTTTACGAGCAGTACTTC
-,TRBJ2-7,TRBV5-4,-,CASSSPYEQYF,TGTGCCAGCAGCTCTCCCTACGAGCAGTACTTC
-,TRBJ1-1,TRBV19,-,CASSIVGGGTEAFF,TGTGCCAGTAGTATAGTGGGAGGAGGCACTGAAGCTTTCTTT
-,TRBJ2-7,TRBV29-1,-,CSAYTETYEQYF,TGCAGCGCCTATACAGAGACCTACGAGCAGTACTTC
-,TRBJ1-4,TRBV3-1/TRBV3-2,-,CASSQDGREFNEKLFF,TGTGCCAGCAGCCAAGACGGGAGGGAGTTTAATGAAAAACTGTTTTTT
-,TRBJ1-2,TRBV5-1,TRBD1,CASSFRQGGKEGYTF,TGCGCCAGCAGCTTCCGACAGGGGGGAAAGGAAGGCTACACCTTC
-,TRBJ1-2,TRBV4-1,-,CASSHYGAGYGYTF,TGCGCCAGCAGCCATTATGGGGCAGGCTATGGCTACACCTTC
-,TRBJ2-1,TRBV11-2,TRBD2,CASSYQLAGPDNEQFF,TGTGCCAGCAGCTACCAGCTAGCGGGGCCCGACAATGAGCAGTTCTTC
-,TRBJ1-5,TRBV16,-,CASSQGLVLHQPQHF,TGTGCCAGCAGCCAAGGTCTAGTCCTTCATCAGCCCCAGCATTTT
-,TRBJ1-4,TRBV6-5,-,CASGATNEKLFF,TGTGCCTCCGGGGCAACTAATGAAAAACTGTTTTTT
-,TRBJ1-1,TRBV2,-,CAILGDTEAFF,TGTGCCATCCTGGGGGACACTGAAGCTTTCTTT
-,TRBJ1-1,TRBV30,-,CAWMTLRNTEAFF,TGTGCCTGGATGACGCTGAGGAACACTGAAGCTTTCTTT
once,TRBJ2-1,TRBV28,-,CASTEAGNEQFF,TGTGCCAGCACTGAGGCGGGCAATGAGCAGTTCTTC
-,TRBJ2-2,TRBV4-3,-,CASSQPTTGQLNTGELFF,TGCGCCAGCAGCCAGCCCACGACAGGCCAGCTTAACACCGGGGAGCTGTTTTTT
-,TRBJ1-4,TRBV4-3,-,CASSQDGRGGSNEKLFF,TGCGCCAGCAGCCAAGATGGCCGGGGGGGTTCTAATGAAAAACTGTTTTTT
-,TRBJ1-5,TRBV28,-,CASSLRSNQPQHF,TGTGCCAGCAGTTTGAGAAGCAATCAGCCCCAGCATTTT
-,TRBJ1-2,TRBV10-3,-,CAIRPGREADGYTF,TGTGCCATCAGACCGGGCAGGGAGGCGGATGGCTACACCTTC
-,TRBJ2-1,TRBV28,-,CASSPRTPPGNEQFF,TGTGCCAGCAGTCCGAGGACACCCCCTGGCAATGAGCAGTTCTTC
-,TRBJ2-7,TRBV10-2,-,CASSPLSYEQYF,TGCGCCAGCAGTCCCCTCTCCTACGAGCAGTACTTC
few,TRBJ1-6,TRBV11-1,-,CASSPVLSSPLHF,TGTGCCAGCAGCCCAGTCTTGTCTTCACCCCTCCACTTT
-,TRBJ2-3,TRBV19,TRBD1,CASTRTGSFADTQYF,TGTGCCAGTACCAGGACAGGTTCATTCGCAGATACGCAGTATTTT
-,TRBJ2-7,TRBV11-2,-,CASSLGPYYEQYF,TGTGCCAGCAGCTTAGGGCCCTACTACGAGCAGTACTTC
-,TRBJ2-1,TRBV7-7,-,CASSLAGFYNEQFF,TGTGCCAGCAGCTTAGCAGGGTTCTACAATGAGCAGTTCTTC
-,TRBJ2-7,TRBV4-3,-,CASSQDAGSGDYEQYF,TGCGCCAGCAGCCAAGATGCAGGGAGTGGGGACTACGAGCAGTACTTC
once,TRBJ1-2,TRBV5-1,-,CASSVSGDSRSYGYTF,TGCGCCAGCAGCGTAAGCGGAGACAGTAGATCGTATGGCTACACCTTC
-,TRBJ2-3,TRBV28,-,CASSPRRMGYDTQYF,TGTGCCAGCAGTCCACGGCGGATGGGATATGATACGCAGTATTTT